The subject of this entry is one T cell receptor beta chain. This entry is derived from a study of human T cells and chemical hapten exposure. V lost 3 bases and J lost 7, with 15 bases in between. The CDR3 contains 13 residues. From germline, CDR1 is DFQATT and CDR2 SNEGSKA (reference sequence). Time point: patch test 3, about 24 weeks after DPC sensitization. Described treatment: therapeutic diphenylcyclopropenone sensitization with weekly scalp DPC. MiXCR, applied by TCRdb to the RACE reads, yields one record per CDR3 protein. This sample has under 200,000 distinct CDR3 sequences, with 28% found just once.

The source material was whole blood, sampled in connection with sensitization to the hapten diphenylcyclopropenone (DPC). This TCR derives from a young woman with alopecia areata. Some clones in this sample may be carry-over from other donors' samples. The gene calls are TRBV20-1 and TRBJ1-1; TRBD1 might be the D (5 bases). The CDR3 DNA reads TGCAGTGCTAGCCCCAGGGTTTACGGTGAAGCTTTCTTT. Its translation is CSASPRVYGEAFF.